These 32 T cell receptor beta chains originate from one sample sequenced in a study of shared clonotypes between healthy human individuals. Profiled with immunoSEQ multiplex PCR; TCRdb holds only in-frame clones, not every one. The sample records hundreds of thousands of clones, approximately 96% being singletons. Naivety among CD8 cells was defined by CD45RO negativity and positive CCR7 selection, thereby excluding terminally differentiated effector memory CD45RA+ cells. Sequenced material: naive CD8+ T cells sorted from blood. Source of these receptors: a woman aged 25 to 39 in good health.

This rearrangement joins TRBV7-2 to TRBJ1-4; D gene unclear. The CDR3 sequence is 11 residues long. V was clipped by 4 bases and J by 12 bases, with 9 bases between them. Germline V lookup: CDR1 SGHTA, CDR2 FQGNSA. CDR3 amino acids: CASSSLGQLFF. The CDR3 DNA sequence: TGTGCCAGCAGCTCCCTAGGGCAACTGTTTTTT.

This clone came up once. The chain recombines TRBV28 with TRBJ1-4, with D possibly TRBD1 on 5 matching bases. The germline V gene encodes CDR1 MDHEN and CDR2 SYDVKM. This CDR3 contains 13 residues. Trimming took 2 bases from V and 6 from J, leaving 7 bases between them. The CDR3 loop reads CASSLGGYEKLFF. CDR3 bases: TGTGCCAGCAGTTTAGGGGGATATGAAAAACTGTTTTTT.

CDR3 nucleotide sequence: TGTGCCAGCAGTCACACTGGAAACACCATATATTTT. This sequence encodes CASSHTGNTIYF. V usage is TRBV28 and J usage is TRBJ1-3; D is undetermined. The CDR3 has 12 amino acids. V was shortened by 5 bases and J by 2 bases, with 4 bases between the two germline ends. Germline assignment: CDR1 MDHEN and CDR2 SYDVKM. Variable domain in full (rest from reference TRBV28 and TRBJ1-3): DVKVTQSSRYLVKRTGEKVFLECVQDMDHENMFWYRQDPGLGLRLIYFSYDVKMKEKGDIPEGYSVSREKKERFSLILESASTNQTSMYLCASSHTGNTIYFGEGSWLTVV.

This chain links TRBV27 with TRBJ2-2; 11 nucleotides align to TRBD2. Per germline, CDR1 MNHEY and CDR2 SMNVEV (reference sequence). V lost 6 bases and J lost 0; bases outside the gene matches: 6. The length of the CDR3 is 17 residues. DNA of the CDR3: TGTGCCAGCAGCCTCGGGACTAGCGGAACGAACACCGGGGAGCTGTTTTTT. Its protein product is CASSLGTSGTNTGELFF.

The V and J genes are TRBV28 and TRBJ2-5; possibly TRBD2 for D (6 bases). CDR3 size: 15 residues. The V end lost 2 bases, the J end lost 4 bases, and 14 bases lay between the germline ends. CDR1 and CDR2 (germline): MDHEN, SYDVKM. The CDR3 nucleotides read TGTGCCAGCAGTTTAAGTTGGCTGGGGGGAGAGACCCAGTACTTC. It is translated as CASSLSWLGGETQYF.

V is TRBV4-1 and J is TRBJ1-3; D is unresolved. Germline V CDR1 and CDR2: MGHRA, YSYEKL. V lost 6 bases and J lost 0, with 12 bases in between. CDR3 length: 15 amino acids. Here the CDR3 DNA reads TGCGCCAGCAGACTACGACAAGCCTCTGGAAACACCATATATTTT. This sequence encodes CASRLRQASGNTIYF.

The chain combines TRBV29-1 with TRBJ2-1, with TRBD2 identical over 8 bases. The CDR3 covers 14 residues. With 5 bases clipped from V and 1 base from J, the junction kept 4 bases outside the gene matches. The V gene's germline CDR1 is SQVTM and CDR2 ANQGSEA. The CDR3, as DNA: TGCAGCGTTTTTCGGGAGGGATCCTACAATGAGCAGTTCTTC. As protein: CSVFREGSYNEQFF.

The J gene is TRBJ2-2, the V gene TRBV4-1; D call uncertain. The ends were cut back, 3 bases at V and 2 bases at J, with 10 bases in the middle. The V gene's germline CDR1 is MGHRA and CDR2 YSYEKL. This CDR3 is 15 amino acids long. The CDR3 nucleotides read TGCGCCAGCAGCCAGGGTACTCGAAACACCGGGGAGCTGTTTTTT. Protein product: CASSQGTRNTGELFF.

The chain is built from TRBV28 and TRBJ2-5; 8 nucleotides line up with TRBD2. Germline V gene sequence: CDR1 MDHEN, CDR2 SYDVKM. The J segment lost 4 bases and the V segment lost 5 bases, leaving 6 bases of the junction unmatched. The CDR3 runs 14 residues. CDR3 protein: CASSLPGGVETQYF. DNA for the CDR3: TGTGCCAGCAGTCTCCCGGGGGGGGTAGAGACCCAGTACTTC.

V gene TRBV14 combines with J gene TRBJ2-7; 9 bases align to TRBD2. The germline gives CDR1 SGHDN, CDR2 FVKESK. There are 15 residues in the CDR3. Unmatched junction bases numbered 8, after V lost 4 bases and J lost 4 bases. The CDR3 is CASSLYSGSQYEQYF. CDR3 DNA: TGTGCCAGCAGCCTTTATAGCGGGAGTCAGTACGAGCAGTACTTC. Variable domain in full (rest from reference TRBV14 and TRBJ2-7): EAGVTQFPSHSVIEKGQTVTLRCDPISGHDNLYWYRRVMGKEIKFLLHFVKESKQDESGMPNNRFLAERTGGTYSTLKVQPAELEDSGVYFCASSLYSGSQYEQYFGPGTRLTVT.

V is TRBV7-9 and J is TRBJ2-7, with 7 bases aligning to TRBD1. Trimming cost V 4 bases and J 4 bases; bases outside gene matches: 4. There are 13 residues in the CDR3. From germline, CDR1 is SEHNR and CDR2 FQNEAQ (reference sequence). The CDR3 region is CASSSTGFYEQYF. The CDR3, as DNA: TGTGCCAGCAGCTCGACAGGGTTTTACGAGCAGTACTTC.

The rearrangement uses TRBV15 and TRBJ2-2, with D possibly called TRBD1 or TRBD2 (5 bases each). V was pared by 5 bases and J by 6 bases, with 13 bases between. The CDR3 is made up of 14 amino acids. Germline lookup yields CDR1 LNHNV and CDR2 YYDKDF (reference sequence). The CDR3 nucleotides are TGTGCCACCAGCGGGGGACGGGGAGCCGGGGAGCTGTTTTTT. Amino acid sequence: CATSGGRGAGELFF.

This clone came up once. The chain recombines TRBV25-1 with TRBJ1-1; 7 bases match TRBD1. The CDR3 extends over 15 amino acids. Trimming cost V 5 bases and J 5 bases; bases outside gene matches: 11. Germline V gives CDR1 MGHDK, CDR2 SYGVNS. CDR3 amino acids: CASSLVVRGSTEAFF. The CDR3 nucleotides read TGTGCCAGCAGTCTCGTTGTCAGGGGGTCGACTGAAGCTTTCTTT.

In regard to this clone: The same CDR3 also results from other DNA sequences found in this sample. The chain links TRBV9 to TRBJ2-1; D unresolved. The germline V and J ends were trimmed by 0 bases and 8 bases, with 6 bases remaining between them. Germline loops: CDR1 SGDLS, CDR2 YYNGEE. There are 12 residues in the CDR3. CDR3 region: CASSVVGDEQFF. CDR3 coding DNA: TGTGCCAGCAGCGTAGTAGGCGATGAGCAGTTCTTC.

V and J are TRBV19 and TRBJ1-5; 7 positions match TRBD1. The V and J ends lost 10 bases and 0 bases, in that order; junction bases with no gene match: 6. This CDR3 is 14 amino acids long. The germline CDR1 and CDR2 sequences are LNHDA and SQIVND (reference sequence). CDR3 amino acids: CATTGQNSNQPQHF. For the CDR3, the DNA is TGTGCCACCACGGGACAGAATAGCAATCAGCCCCAGCATTTT.

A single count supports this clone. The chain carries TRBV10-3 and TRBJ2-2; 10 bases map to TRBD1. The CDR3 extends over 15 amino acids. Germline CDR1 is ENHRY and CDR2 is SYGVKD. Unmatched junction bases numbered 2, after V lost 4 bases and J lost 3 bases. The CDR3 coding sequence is TGTGCCATCAGTGCGGACAGGGGGGACACCGGGGAGCTGTTTTTT. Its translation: CAISADRGDTGELFF.

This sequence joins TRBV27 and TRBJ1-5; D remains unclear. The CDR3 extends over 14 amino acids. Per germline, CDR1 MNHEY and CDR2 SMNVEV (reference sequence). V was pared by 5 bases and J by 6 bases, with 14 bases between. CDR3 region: CASSQSTLGQPQHF. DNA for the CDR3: TGTGCCAGCAGTCAATCTACTCTCGGTCAGCCCCAGCATTTT.

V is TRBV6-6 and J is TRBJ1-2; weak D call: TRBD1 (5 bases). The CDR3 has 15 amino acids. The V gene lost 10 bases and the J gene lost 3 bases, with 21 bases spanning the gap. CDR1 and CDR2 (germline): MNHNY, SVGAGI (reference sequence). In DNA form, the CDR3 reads TGTGCCACCACCCCGTCCCGGGGCGCATACTATGGCTACACCTTC. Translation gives CATTPSRGAYYGYTF.

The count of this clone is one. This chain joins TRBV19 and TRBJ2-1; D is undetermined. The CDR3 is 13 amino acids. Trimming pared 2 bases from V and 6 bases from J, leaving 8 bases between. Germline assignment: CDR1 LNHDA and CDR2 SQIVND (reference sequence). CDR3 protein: CASSITSLNEQFF. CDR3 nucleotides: TGTGCCAGTAGTATAACCAGCCTCAATGAGCAGTTCTTC.

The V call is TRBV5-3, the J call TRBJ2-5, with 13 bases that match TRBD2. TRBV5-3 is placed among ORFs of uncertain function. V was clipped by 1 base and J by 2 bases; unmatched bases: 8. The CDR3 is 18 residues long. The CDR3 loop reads CARSLILAGGPGQETQYF. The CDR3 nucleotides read TGTGCCAGAAGCTTGATACTAGCGGGAGGGCCGGGGCAAGAGACCCAGTACTTC.

In DNA form, the CDR3 reads TGTGCCAGCAGCTTACCGGGACTAGCGGGATACGAGCAGTACTTC. Translation: CASSLPGLAGYEQYF. The V gene is TRBV7-9, the J gene TRBJ2-5, with 13 bases that match TRBD2. The J call may be mistaken, given a closer DNA end match to TRBJ2-7. Germline V CDR1 and CDR2: SEHNR, FQNEAQ (reference sequence). This CDR3 has 15 residues.

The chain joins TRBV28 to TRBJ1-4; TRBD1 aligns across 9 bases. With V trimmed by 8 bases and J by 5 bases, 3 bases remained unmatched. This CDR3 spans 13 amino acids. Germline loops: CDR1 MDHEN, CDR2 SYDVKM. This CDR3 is CASGGTGNEKLFF. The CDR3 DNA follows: TGTGCCAGCGGGGGGACAGGGAATGAAAAACTGTTTTTT.

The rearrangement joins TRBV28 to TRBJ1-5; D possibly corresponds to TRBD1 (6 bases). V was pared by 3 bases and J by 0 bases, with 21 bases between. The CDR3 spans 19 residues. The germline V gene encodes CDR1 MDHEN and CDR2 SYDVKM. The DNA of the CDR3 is TGTGCCAGCAGTTTTTTCTTTAGGGGGGCATCCTATAGCAATCAGCCCCAGCATTTT. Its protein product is CASSFFFRGASYSNQPQHF.

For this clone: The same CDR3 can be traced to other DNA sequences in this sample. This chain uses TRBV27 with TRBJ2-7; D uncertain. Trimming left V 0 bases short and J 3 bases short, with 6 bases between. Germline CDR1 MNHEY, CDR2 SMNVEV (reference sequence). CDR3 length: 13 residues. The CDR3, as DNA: TGTGCCAGCAGTTTATCGGGCAACTACGAGCAGTACTTC. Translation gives CASSLSGNYEQYF.

The CDR3 sequence: CASSRRAGDTEAFF. CDR3 coding DNA: TGCGCCAGCAGCCGACGGGCAGGGGATACTGAAGCTTTCTTT. The chain couples TRBV4-1 to TRBJ1-1; the D gene is possibly TRBD1 (6 bases). This CDR3 spans 14 amino acids. The V gene lost 4 bases and the J gene lost 5 bases, with 14 bases spanning the gap. CDR1 is MGHRA and CDR2 is YSYEKL in the germline V gene.

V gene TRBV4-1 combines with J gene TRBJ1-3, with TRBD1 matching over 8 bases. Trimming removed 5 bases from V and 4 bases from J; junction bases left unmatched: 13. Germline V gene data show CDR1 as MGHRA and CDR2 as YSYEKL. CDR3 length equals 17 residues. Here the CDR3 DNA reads TGCGCCAGCAGCGGGACTACACAGGACAGGGTAGGAAACACCATATATTTT. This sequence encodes CASSGTTQDRVGNTIYF.

The CDR3 DNA reads TGCAGCGTTGAAGGAATTAGGGGACTAGCATCCTACTACAATGAGCAGTTCTTC. Protein: CSVEGIRGLASYYNEQFF. V usage is TRBV29-1 and J usage is TRBJ2-1; 9 bases match TRBD2. J was trimmed by 3 bases and V by 1 base; bases with no gene match: 13. Germline assignment: CDR1 SQVTM and CDR2 ANQGSEA. This CDR3 comprises 18 residues.

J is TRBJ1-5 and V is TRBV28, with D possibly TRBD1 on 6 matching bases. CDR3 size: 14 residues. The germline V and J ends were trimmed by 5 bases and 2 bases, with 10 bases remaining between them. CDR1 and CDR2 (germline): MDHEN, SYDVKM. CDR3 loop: CASSDRPGNQPQHF. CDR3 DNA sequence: TGTGCCAGCAGTGACAGGCCGGGCAATCAGCCCCAGCATTTT.

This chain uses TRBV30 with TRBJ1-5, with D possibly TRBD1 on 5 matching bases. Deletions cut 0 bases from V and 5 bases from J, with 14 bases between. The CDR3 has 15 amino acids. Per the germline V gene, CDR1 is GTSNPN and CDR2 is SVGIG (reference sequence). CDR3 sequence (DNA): TGTGCCTGGAGTGTACAGTGGGGCGGGGATCAGCCCCAGCATTTT. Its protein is CAWSVQWGGDQPQHF.

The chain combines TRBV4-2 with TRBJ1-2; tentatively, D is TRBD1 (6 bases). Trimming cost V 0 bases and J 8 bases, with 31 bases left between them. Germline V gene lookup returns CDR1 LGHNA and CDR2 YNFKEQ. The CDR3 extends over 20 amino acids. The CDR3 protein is CASSQDYRADSGTPYDGYTF. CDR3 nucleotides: TGTGCCAGCAGCCAAGATTATCGAGCTGATTCCGGGACACCATACGACGGCTACACCTTC.

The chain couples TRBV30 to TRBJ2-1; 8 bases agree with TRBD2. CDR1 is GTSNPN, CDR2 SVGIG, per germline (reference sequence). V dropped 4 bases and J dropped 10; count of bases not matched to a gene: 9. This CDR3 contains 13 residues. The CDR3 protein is CAWTPDSGEEQFF. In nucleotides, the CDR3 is TGTGCCTGGACGCCGGATAGCGGGGAGGAGCAGTTCTTC.

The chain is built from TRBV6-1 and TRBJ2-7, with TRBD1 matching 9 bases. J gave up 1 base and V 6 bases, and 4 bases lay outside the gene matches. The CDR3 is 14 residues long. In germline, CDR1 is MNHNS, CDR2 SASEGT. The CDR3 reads CASRAGTGSYEQYF. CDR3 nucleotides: TGTGCCAGCAGGGCCGGGACAGGGTCCTACGAGCAGTACTTC.